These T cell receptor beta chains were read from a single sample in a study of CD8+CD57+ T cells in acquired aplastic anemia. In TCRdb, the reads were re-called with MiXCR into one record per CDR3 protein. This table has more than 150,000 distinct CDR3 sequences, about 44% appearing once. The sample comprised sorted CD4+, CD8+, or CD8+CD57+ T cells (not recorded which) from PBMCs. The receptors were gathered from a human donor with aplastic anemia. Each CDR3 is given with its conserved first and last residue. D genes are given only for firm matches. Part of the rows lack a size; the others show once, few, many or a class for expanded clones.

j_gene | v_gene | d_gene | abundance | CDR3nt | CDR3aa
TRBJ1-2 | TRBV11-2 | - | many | TGTGCCAGCAGCGCAGCGCCAGGGGCGCGCGGCTACACCTTC | CASSAAPGARGYTF
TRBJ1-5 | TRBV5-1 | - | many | TGCGCCAGCAGCCAACGGGGGGGGCTGCAGCCCCAGCATTTT | CASSQRGGLQPQHF
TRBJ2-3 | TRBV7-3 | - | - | TGTGCCAGCAGCTTAAGGGGTAGTGGGCGAGGGAGCCGCACAGATACGCAGTATTTT | CASSLRGSGRGSRTDTQYF
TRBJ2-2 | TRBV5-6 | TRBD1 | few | TGTGCCAGCAGCTTGGTTGGGACAGGGGGACCGAACACCGGGGAGCTGTTTTTT | CASSLVGTGGPNTGELFF
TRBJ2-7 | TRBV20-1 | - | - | TGCAGTGCCAGCAGGGGGGACAGCTACGAGCAGTACTTC | CSASRGDSYEQYF
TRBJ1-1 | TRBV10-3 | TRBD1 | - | TGTGCCATCAGGGATGGACAGGGGAACACTGAAGCTTTCTTT | CAIRDGQGNTEAFF
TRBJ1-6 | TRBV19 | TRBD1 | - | TGTGCCAGTAGTATATCTGGACAGGGGGCGGCTTCACCCCTCCACTTT | CASSISGQGAASPLHF
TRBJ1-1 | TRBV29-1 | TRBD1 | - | TGCAGCGTTGGGTCGAGGACAGGGGGAGGCACTGAAGCTTTCTTT | CSVGSRTGGGTEAFF
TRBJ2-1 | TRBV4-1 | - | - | TGCGCCAGCAGCCAAGAAACAGACTACAATGAGCAGTTCTTC | CASSQETDYNEQFF
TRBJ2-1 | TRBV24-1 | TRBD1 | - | TGTGCCACCAGTGACTTACCCCGACAGGGGTCCTACAATGAGCAGTTCTTC | CATSDLPRQGSYNEQFF
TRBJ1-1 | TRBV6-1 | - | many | TGTGCCAGCAGTGAAGTCGGTCTGAACACTGAAGCTTTCTTT | CASSEVGLNTEAFF
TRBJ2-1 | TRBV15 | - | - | TGTGCCAGCAGCACGCTGCCGGACGGAGCGGACAATGAGCAGTTCTTC | CASSTLPDGADNEQFF
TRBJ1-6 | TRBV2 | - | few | TGTGCCAGCAGTGTTTACACCCCTAATTCACCCCTCCACTTT | CASSVYTPNSPLHF
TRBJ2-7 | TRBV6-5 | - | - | TGTGCCAGCAGTTACTCTACGTCTTACGAGCAGTACTTC | CASSYSTSYEQYF
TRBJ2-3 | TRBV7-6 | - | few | TGTGCCAGCAGCTTATCGGTTCTCGATACGCAGTATTTT | CASSLSVLDTQYF
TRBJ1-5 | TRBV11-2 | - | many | TGTGCCAGCAGCTCTCACAATCAGCCCCAGCATTTT | CASSSHNQPQHF
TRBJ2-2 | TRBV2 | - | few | TGTGCCAGCAGTTTATTGTTCACCGGGGAGCTGTTTTTT | CASSLLFTGELFF
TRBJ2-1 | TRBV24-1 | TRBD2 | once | TGTGCCACCAGTGATGGGAGGGGATTTGCGACTGAGCAGTTCTTC | CATSDGRGFATEQFF